Following are 29 T cell receptor beta chains from one sample sequenced in a study of metastatic and nonmetastatic thyroid tumors. Thyroid surgery had not been preceded by any treatment in any patient. TCRdb re-called clones from the PCR reads using MiXCR. The data hold 30,000 to 35,000 clones, with approximately 34% observed a single time. What was sequenced was tumor tissue. Receptors were obtained from a female donor with papillary thyroid cancer or a benign thyroid nodule (not recorded which). Some clones in this sample may be carry-over from other donors' samples.

This clone has a handful of counts. This chain uses TRBV6-1 with TRBJ2-1; D not certain. Deletions cut 6 bases from V and 7 bases from J, with 13 bases between. CDR1 is MNHNS and CDR2 is SASEGT in the germline V gene. The CDR3 is 13 amino acids. As DNA, the CDR3 is TGTGCCAGCAGCGCCGGGTCGGTAAATGAGCAGTTCTTC. Translation: CASSAGSVNEQFF.

The J gene is TRBJ1-5, the V gene TRBV4-1; D unclear. Germline V CDR1 and CDR2: MGHRA, YSYEKL. The CDR3 sequence is 13 residues long. V lost 1 base to trimming and J lost 7 bases, with 8 bases between them. The CDR3 region is CASSQGVWQPQHF. CDR3 coding DNA: TGCGCCAGCAGCCAAGGGGTCTGGCAGCCCCAGCATTTT.

This clone has a handful of counts. The V call is TRBV2, the J call TRBJ1-4; 7 bases line up with TRBD1. Germline lookup yields CDR1 SNHLY and CDR2 FYNNEI. Trimming cost V 6 bases and J 2 bases; bases outside gene matches: 3. There are 14 residues in the CDR3. Here the CDR3 DNA reads TGTGCCAGCAGGAACAGGGGCACTAATGAAAAACTGTTTTTT. This translates into CASRNRGTNEKLFF.

This clone was detected only once. The chain links TRBV30 to TRBJ2-2; 8 nucleotides agree with TRBD2. J was trimmed by 3 bases and V by 0 bases; bases with no gene match: 3. This CDR3 comprises 15 residues. Germline V lookup: CDR1 GTSNPN, CDR2 SVGIG (reference sequence). The CDR3 loop reads CAWSVPGGHTGELFF. The CDR3 bases are TGTGCCTGGAGTGTACCGGGGGGGCACACCGGGGAGCTGTTTTTT.

The chain couples TRBV20-1 to TRBJ1-2; tentative D call: TRBD1 (6 bases). V was trimmed by 0 bases and J by 8 bases, leaving 19 bases between them. In germline, CDR1 is DFQATT, CDR2 SNEGSKA (reference sequence). The CDR3 is made up of 15 amino acids. In DNA, the CDR3 is TGCAGTGCTAGAGAAGCAGGAGGGGGTCATGGGGGCTACACCTTC. It encodes CSAREAGGGHGGYTF.

CDR3 in amino acids: CTTDLNNEQFF. In DNA form, the CDR3 reads TGCACCACGGACCTGAACAATGAGCAGTTCTTC. The chain couples TRBV29-1 to TRBJ2-1; no clear D gene. The germline CDR1 and CDR2 sequences are SQVTM and ANQGSEA. The CDR3 extends over 11 amino acids.

The table lists this clone with a few counts. The rearrangement joins TRBV6-1 to TRBJ2-1; unclear D gene. This CDR3 region has 12 residues. Trimming removed 7 bases from V and 9 bases from J, with 13 bases in between. Germline V gene lookup returns CDR1 MNHNS and CDR2 SASEGT. CDR3 region: CASIKERSEQFF. CDR3 DNA sequence: TGTGCCAGCATCAAAGAACGTAGTGAGCAGTTCTTC.

This chain connects TRBV9 to TRBJ1-1; D perhaps matches TRBD1 (5 bases). Looked up from germline, CDR1 is SGDLS and CDR2 is YYNGEE. Trimming stripped 3 bases from V and 6 bases from J, with 12 bases between. The CDR3 is 13 amino acids. The CDR3 DNA reads TGTGCCAGCAGCGGGGACGGGGAGGCTGAAGCTTTCTTT. Protein product: CASSGDGEAEAFF.

The chain links TRBV28 to TRBJ2-3; 10 bases match TRBD2. The CDR3 covers 16 residues. The V and J ends lost 6 bases and 0 bases, in that order; junction bases with no gene match: 6. From germline, CDR1 is MDHEN and CDR2 SYDVKM. The DNA for the CDR3 is TGTGCCAGCAGCCGGACTAGCGGCATTAGCACAGATACGCAGTATTTT. This gives the protein CASSRTSGISTDTQYF.

This chain joins TRBV6-2 or TRBV6-3 and TRBJ2-7; D is undetermined. V lost 5 bases to trimming and J lost 0 bases, with 5 bases between them. This CDR3 is 12 amino acids long. Germline V gene lookup returns CDR1 MNHEY and CDR2 SVGEGT. CDR3 DNA: TGTGCCAGCAGTCTCAGCTCCTACGAGCAGTACTTC. Translation: CASSLSSYEQYF.

The chain is built from TRBV12-3 or TRBV12-4 and TRBJ2-3, with 14 bases aligning to TRBD2. The CDR3 spans 17 residues. V gave up 4 bases and J gave up 6 bases; unmatched junction bases: 9. CDR3 nucleotides: TGTGCCAGCAGTTATCGACTAGCGGGAGGGCCAGTGGATACGCAGTATTTT. Translating it yields CASSYRLAGGPVDTQYF.

This clone was counted a few times. The chain recombines TRBV2 with TRBJ1-5; D not resolved. CDR1 is SNHLY, CDR2 FYNNEI, per germline. Trimming removed 7 bases at V and 4 bases at J, with 11 bases between. This CDR3 is 13 amino acids long. The DNA for the CDR3 is TGTGCCAGCACCCAAACGGCGAATCAGCCCCAGCATTTT. It yields the protein CASTQTANQPQHF. Using reference TRBV2 and TRBJ1-5 for the parts outside the CDR3, the full variable domain is EPEVTQTPSHQVTQMGQEVILRCVPISNHLYFYWYRQILGQKVEFLVSFYNNEISEKSEIFDDQFSVERPDGSNFTLKIRSTKLEDSAMYFCASTQTANQPQHFGDGTRLSIL.

CDR3 loop: CASSLPTAPYGYTF. CDR3 coding DNA: TGTGCCAGCAGCCTCCCGACGGCGCCCTATGGCTACACCTTC. The chain joins TRBV11-2 to TRBJ1-2, with D unclear. This CDR3 is built from 14 residues. Between the trimmed V and J ends, which lost 5 bases and 4 bases, there was a span of 14 bases. Germline CDR1 is SGHAT and CDR2 is FQNNGV.

V usage is TRBV11-2 and J usage is TRBJ2-7, with TRBD2 matching over 8 bases. Looked up from germline, CDR1 is SGHAT and CDR2 is FQNNGV. V was clipped by 1 base and J by 9 bases; unmatched bases: 11. The CDR3 consists of 15 residues. CDR3 DNA sequence: TGTGCCAGCAGCTTAGGTAGCGGGGAGGGGGGTTTGCAGTACTTC. Translated: CASSLGSGEGGLQYF.

The chain joins TRBV30 to TRBJ2-7; D may correspond to TRBD1 or TRBD2 (5 bases each). CDR3 length equals 11 residues. V was shortened by 8 bases and J by 3 bases, with 11 bases between the two germline ends. Per germline, CDR1 GTSNPN and CDR2 SVGIG (reference sequence). This CDR3 reads CAGTRNYEQYF. CDR3 DNA: TGTGCCGGGACCAGGAACTACGAGCAGTACTTC.

This sequence joins TRBV7-9 and TRBJ1-2; a weak D match, TRBD1 (6 bases). The ends were cut back, 5 bases at V and 5 bases at J, with 12 bases in the middle. Germline-derived CDR1 and CDR2 are SEHNR and FQNEAQ (reference sequence). This CDR3 comprises 13 residues. The CDR3 sequence is CASSEQGAYGYTF. CDR3 coding DNA: TGTGCCAGCAGCGAACAGGGAGCTTATGGCTACACCTTC.

As concerns this clone: No conserved phenylalanine or tryptophan is present at the end of the CDR3, so a read error is the likely explanation. In DNA form, the CDR3 reads TGCAGTGCTAGTGGCGGTGGGGACACTGAAGCTTTCTCT. This encodes CSASGGGDTEAFS. This chain joins TRBV20-1 and TRBJ1-1; the D is unclear. The CDR3 is 13 amino acids. The germline V and J ends were trimmed by 3 bases and 3 bases, with 11 bases remaining between them. Germline V lookup: CDR1 DFQATT, CDR2 SNEGSKA (reference sequence).

J is TRBJ1-5 and V is TRBV2; 9 nucleotides match TRBD1. Germline V CDR1 and CDR2: SNHLY, FYNNEI. The CDR3 totals 15 residues. The V gene end was trimmed by 3 bases and the J gene end by 4 bases; junction bases not matched to a gene: 4. CDR3 bases: TGTGCCAGCAGTGAGGGGGGACAGGGAAATCAGCCCCAGCATTTT. Protein: CASSEGGQGNQPQHF.

The genes are TRBV28 and TRBJ2-3; no clear D gene. The germline V gene encodes CDR1 MDHEN and CDR2 SYDVKM. The CDR3 spans 12 residues. The V end lost 5 bases, the J end lost 6 bases, and 9 bases lay between the germline ends. CDR3 sequence (DNA): TGTGCCAGCAGTCTCCTAAGGGATACGCAGTATTTT. This encodes CASSLLRDTQYF.

J is TRBJ2-7 and V is TRBV7-2; 7 nucleotides agree with TRBD2. V was pared by 4 bases and J by 7 bases, with 4 bases of the junction left unmatched. The CDR3 spans 12 residues. The germline gives CDR1 SGHTA, CDR2 FQGNSA. CDR3 nucleotide sequence: TGTGCCAGCAGCTACGGGAGGAGGGAGCAGTACTTC. Translated, it gives CASSYGRREQYF.

The V gene is TRBV6-1, the J gene TRBJ1-1; 9 bases are a match to TRBD1. With 4 bases clipped from V and 11 bases from J, the junction kept 11 bases outside the gene matches. Germline CDR1 MNHNS, CDR2 SASEGT. The CDR3 is 14 amino acids. The CDR3 DNA sequence: TGTGCCAGCAGTGTTACGGTCGGACAGGGGAGGGCTTTCTTT. Protein product: CASSVTVGQGRAFF.

In this sample, this clone turned up a few times. V is TRBV7-9 and J is TRBJ2-1; D is perhaps TRBD1 (5 bases). Germline V gene sequence: CDR1 SEHNR, CDR2 FQNEAQ (reference sequence). This CDR3 has 12 residues. Trimming stripped 1 base from V and 9 bases from J, with 7 bases between. The CDR3 protein is CASSLGTSEQFF. CDR3 sequence (DNA): TGTGCCAGCAGCTTAGGGACAAGTGAGCAGTTCTTC.

The genes are TRBV27 and TRBJ2-7; 10 bases are a match to TRBD2. Germline CDR1 reads MNHEY; CDR2 reads SMNVEV (reference sequence). Trimming at V came to 6 bases and at J to 3 bases, leaving 5 bases not matched to a gene. The CDR3 runs 14 residues. The CDR3 DNA is TGTGCCAGCAGACTGAGCGGGGGGGACTACGAGCAGTACTTC. Its protein is CASRLSGGDYEQYF.

This clone was seen a few times. This rearrangement joins TRBV9 to TRBJ1-6; D gene unclear. In germline, CDR1 is SGDLS, CDR2 YYNGEE. CDR3 size: 12 residues. V was shortened by 2 bases and J by 7 bases, with 4 bases between the two germline ends. The CDR3 sequence is CASSVQNSPLHF. In nucleotides, the CDR3 is TGTGCCAGCAGCGTTCAGAATTCACCCCTCCACTTT.

The chain has TRBV11-2 and TRBJ1-1, with D possibly matching TRBD1 (5 bases). This CDR3 is built from 15 residues. The V and J ends lost 0 bases and 5 bases respectively, with 13 bases between them. Germline V gene lookup returns CDR1 SGHAT and CDR2 FQNNGV. This CDR3 reads CASSLDPPGGTEAFF. The CDR3 DNA is TGTGCCAGCAGCTTAGATCCCCCGGGGGGAACTGAAGCTTTCTTT.

The rearrangement links TRBV7-2 to TRBJ2-7, with D possibly being TRBD1 or TRBD2 (5 bases each). This CDR3 has 12 amino acids. V was pared by 5 bases and J by 4 bases, with 9 bases between. The germline CDR1 and CDR2 sequences are SGHTA and FQGNSA. The CDR3 region has the DNA TGTGCCAGCAGCCCCTGGGGGTACGAGCAGTACTTC. Translating gives CASSPWGYEQYF.

V gene TRBV30 combines with J gene TRBJ2-7; 8 bases agree with TRBD1. With V trimmed by 4 bases and J by 1 base, 3 bases remained unmatched. Germline CDR1 GTSNPN, CDR2 SVGIG (reference sequence). There are 13 residues in the CDR3. Here the CDR3 DNA reads TGTGCCTGGACAACAGGGGGGTCCTACGAGCAGTACTTC. It encodes CAWTTGGSYEQYF.

J is TRBJ1-2 and V is TRBV11-1; 11 positions agree with TRBD1. This CDR3 is built from 16 residues. Losses at the gene ends were 2 bases for V and 8 bases for J; bases not matched to a gene: 10. Germline V gives CDR1 SGHAT, CDR2 FQDESV (reference sequence). CDR3 region: CASSLFPADRGRGYTF. The DNA of the CDR3 is TGTGCCAGCAGCTTATTTCCCGCGGACAGGGGGCGCGGCTACACCTTC.

The chain recombines TRBV6-5 with TRBJ2-1; 9 nucleotides align to TRBD2. Germline V gene sequence: CDR1 MNHEY, CDR2 SVGAGI. V dropped 4 bases and J dropped 5; count of bases not matched to a gene: 9. The CDR3 is 16 amino acids. CDR3 loop: CASSFPASGANNEQFF. Written as DNA, the CDR3 is TGTGCCAGCAGTTTCCCCGCTAGCGGGGCAAACAATGAGCAGTTCTTC.